This T cell receptor beta chain was found in a study of shared clonotypes between healthy human individuals. Profiled with immunoSEQ multiplex PCR; TCRdb holds only in-frame clones, not every one. The sample yields around 750,000 clones, 74% seen once. The V gene lost 0 bases and the J gene lost 1 base, with 13 bases spanning the gap. The CDR3 has 16 residues. Study outcomes and limitations: Larger estimated richness was generally recorded for naive subsets relative to memory subsets.

Comments on this clone: Its matching antigen is unknown.

The receptor was derived from a woman in her 30s in good health. Material: memory CD4+ T cells sorted from blood. Documented subset: CD45RA-negative fraction. The rearrangement joins TRBV23-1 to TRBJ2-7; D tentatively reads TRBD1 or TRBD2 (5 bases each). TRBV23-1 is annotated as an ORF whose role is uncertain. The CDR3 DNA follows: TGCGCCAGCAGTCAATCGACGAGGGACCGTTCCTACGAGCAGTACTTC. Its translation is CASSQSTRDRSYEQYF.